The 16 T cell receptor beta chains presented below share a single source sample, sequenced in a study of regulatory T cells in long-lasting Graves disease. Time point here: newly diagnosed GD, antithyroid drugs for less than 3 months. After RNA was extracted from PBMCs, the TCR library was made from it. Construction of TCR beta libraries relied on iRepertoire HTBI primers and on Arm-PCR targeting CDR3 regions. One entry per CDR3 protein, called by TCRdb with MiXCR from the multiplex PCR reads. The sample has about 560,000 distinct CDR3 sequences; 15% to 20% are singletons. In addition, the sample was reused for a study of T cells in Graves' hyperthyroidism and ophthalmopathy.

The sequenced sample was peripheral blood mononuclear cells (PBMCs), obtained at new diagnosis, from a patient treated with antithyroid drugs. The receptors here all came from a man younger than 35 with Graves disease.

This clonotype has ten or more counts. The chain recombines TRBV7-9 with TRBJ1-2; 7 bases fit TRBD1. CDR3 length: 15 residues. The germline gives CDR1 SEHNR, CDR2 FQNEAQ (reference sequence). V shed 1 base, J shed 5 bases, and the junction held 7 bases outside the gene matches. CDR3 in DNA: TGTGCCAGCAGCTTAGAAGGGGGACAGCGGTATGGCTACACCTTC. This gives the protein CASSLEGGQRYGYTF.

This clonotype showed up just a few times. The chain employs TRBV20-1 and TRBJ1-5, with 12 bases that match TRBD1. Germline-derived CDR1 and CDR2 are DFQATT and SNEGSKA (reference sequence). The CDR3 loop spans 19 amino acids. The V segment lost 6 bases and the J segment 7 bases; nucleotides outside the gene matches: 22. CDR3 amino acids: CSAPSGLRWDRGLGQPQHF. CDR3 in DNA: TGCAGTGCCCCTTCAGGTCTTCGCTGGGACAGGGGGCTCGGACAGCCCCAGCATTTT.

This clonotype was found many times. The chain combines TRBV12-3 or TRBV12-4 with TRBJ2-4; 8 positions match TRBD2. The CDR3 extends over 15 amino acids. V lost 2 bases to trimming and J lost 2 bases; unmatched junction nucleotides: 2. In nucleotides, the CDR3 is TGTGCCAGCAGTTTAACGGGAGGGACCAAAAACATTCAGTACTTC. It encodes CASSLTGGTKNIQYF.

The gene calls are TRBV29-1 and TRBJ2-3; 7 positions agree with TRBD1. V shed 6 bases, J shed 1 base, and the junction held 4 bases outside the gene matches. The germline V gene encodes CDR1 SQVTM and CDR2 ANQGSEA. The CDR3 is 13 residues long. The CDR3 reads CSVDRARTDTQYF. For the CDR3, the DNA is TGCAGCGTAGACAGGGCTCGCACAGATACGCAGTATTTT.

This clonotype was counted many times. V and J are TRBV12-3 or TRBV12-4 and TRBJ1-2; D not resolved. Between the trimmed V and J ends, which lost 7 bases and 6 bases, there was a span of 15 bases. This CDR3 is built from 13 residues. DNA of the CDR3: TGTGCCAGCATTCTCACGGGGAGGAATGGCTACACCTTC. Translating gives CASILTGRNGYTF.

This clonotype has a handful of counts. CDR3 bases: TGTGCCAGCAGCGTAGGGGTGGGGGGATCCTACAATGAGCAGTTCTTC. It specifies CASSVGVGGSYNEQFF. The chain combines TRBV9 with TRBJ2-1, with D maybe TRBD2 (6 bases). This CDR3 has 16 residues. V was trimmed by 0 bases and J by 1 base, leaving 11 bases between them. Germline V CDR1 and CDR2: SGDLS, YYNGEE.

This clonotype was seen more than once but under ten times. The chain recombines TRBV20-1 with TRBJ1-3, with D tentatively TRBD1 (5 bases). Germline CDR1 and CDR2: DFQATT and SNEGSKA (reference sequence). The CDR3 is 15 amino acids. V was pared by 1 base and J by 0 bases, with 10 bases between. Here the CDR3 DNA reads TGCAGTGCTAGAGTTTCAGGGTACTCTGGAAACACCATATATTTT. It codes for CSARVSGYSGNTIYF.

The chain employs TRBV5-6 and TRBJ1-5; 8 bases line up with TRBD1. Germline V gene lookup returns CDR1 SGHDT and CDR2 YYEEEE. V was pared by 2 bases and J by 6 bases, with 10 bases of the junction left unmatched. This CDR3 has 16 residues. The chain's CDR3 is CASSFYGQGHIQPQHF. The CDR3 nucleotides are TGTGCCAGCAGCTTTTATGGACAGGGCCATATTCAGCCCCAGCATTTT.

V gene TRBV2 combines with J gene TRBJ1-3; 12 nucleotides align to TRBD1. Per germline, CDR1 SNHLY and CDR2 FYNNEI. The CDR3 contains 18 residues. The V segment lost 4 bases and the J segment 3 bases; nucleotides outside the gene matches: 10. As DNA, the CDR3 is TGTGCCAGCAGTGGGGGGACAGGGGGCCGTCTTGTTGGAAACACCATATATTTT. Protein: CASSGGTGGRLVGNTIYF.

This clonotype came up many times. The chain uses TRBV6-1 and TRBJ2-7; D uncertain. The CDR3 covers 13 residues. Germline loops: CDR1 MNHNS, CDR2 SASEGT. Trimming removed 5 bases from V and 3 bases from J, with 11 bases in between. The CDR3 protein is CASSPRESYEQYF. The CDR3 nucleotides read TGTGCCAGCAGTCCCCGAGAAAGCTACGAGCAGTACTTC.

This clonotype was counted ten times or more. The chain recombines TRBV2 with TRBJ1-2; D ambiguous. Trimming took 3 bases from V and 4 from J, leaving 9 bases between them. Looked up from germline, CDR1 is SNHLY and CDR2 is FYNNEI. CDR3 length: 13 residues. The DNA of the CDR3 is TGTGCCAGCAGTGAGACACCGAGCTATGGCTACACCTTC. Its translation: CASSETPSYGYTF.

This clonotype was seen ten or more times. The V call is TRBV10-3, the J call TRBJ1-1, with 9 bases identical to TRBD1. The CDR3 is 14 amino acids. Germline V gives CDR1 ENHRY, CDR2 SYGVKD. The J segment lost 7 bases and the V segment lost 6 bases, leaving 9 bases of the junction unmatched. The DNA of the CDR3 is TGTGCCATCAGGGGTTGGGACAGGGATGATGAAGCTTTCTTT. This encodes CAIRGWDRDDEAFF.

The genes are TRBV7-2 and TRBJ2-7; 8 bases fit TRBD2. The J segment lost 5 bases and the V segment lost 1 base, leaving 10 bases of the junction unmatched. Germline V lookup: CDR1 SGHTA, CDR2 FQGNSA. The CDR3 is 16 amino acids. CDR3 sequence reads: CASSLGNSGTDNEQYF. The CDR3 DNA is TGTGCCAGCAGCTTAGGTAATAGCGGGACGGATAACGAGCAGTACTTC.

This clonotype was counted at least ten times. The chain employs TRBV20-1 and TRBJ1-2; D remains ambiguous. CDR3 length: 11 residues. The V end was cut by 3 bases, the J end by 3 bases, with 5 bases between. CDR1 is DFQATT and CDR2 is SNEGSKA in the germline V gene (reference sequence). The CDR3 loop reads CSASQDYGYTF. CDR3 nucleotides: TGCAGTGCTAGTCAGGACTATGGCTACACCTTC.

This clonotype showed up just a few times. The rearrangement links TRBV4-1 to TRBJ2-7; D might be TRBD2 (6 bases). Trimming shortened V by 0 bases and J by 7 bases, and 13 bases separated the two germline ends. This CDR3 has 14 residues. CDR1 and CDR2 from the germline V gene are MGHRA and YSYEKL. CDR3 DNA: TGCGCCAGCAGCCAAGATCCCCTAGCGACTGAGCAGTACTTC. The encoded protein is CASSQDPLATEQYF.

The chain combines TRBV11-2 with TRBJ2-3; no definite D call. V lost 4 bases and J lost 1, with 3 bases in between. The CDR3 has 12 amino acids. Germline CDR1 is SGHAT and CDR2 is FQNNGV. The DNA of the CDR3 is TGTGCCAGCAGCTATCGCACAGATACGCAGTATTTT. It encodes CASSYRTDTQYF. Variable domain in full (rest from reference TRBV11-2 and TRBJ2-3): EAGVAQSPRYKIIEKRQSVAFWCNPISGHATLYWYQQILGQGPKLLIQFQNNGVVDDSQLPKDRFSAERLKGVDSTLKIQPAKLEDSAVYLCASSYRTDTQYFGPGTRLTVL.